The source of this TCR beta chain is a study of CD8 T cells in Susac syndrome. A single count supports this clonotype. Control patients had untreated stable or active relapsing-remitting multiple sclerosis by revised McDonald criteria. TEMRA cells were FACS-enriched, while CD8+ and CD4+ T cells were negatively isolated. This CDR3 spans 14 amino acids. From germline, CDR1 is SEHNR and CDR2 FQNEAQ (reference sequence). V lost 2 bases to trimming and J lost 6 bases; unmatched junction nucleotides: 7. Reverse transcription of about 0.5 to 1 ug RNA was carried out with random hexamers. Multiplex PCR with immunoSEQ amplified the TCR beta CDR3 across 54 Vbeta and 13 Jbeta. TCRdb reanalysed the immunoSEQ multiplex PCR reads using MiXCR and keeps one entry per CDR3 protein. In the table there are some 140,000 distinct CDR3 sequences, 65% to 90% of which are singletons.

The clonotype comes from a human donor with multiple sclerosis. The source material was CD8+ T cells from PBMCs. The chain combines TRBV7-9 with TRBJ2-7; 7 nucleotides align to TRBD2. The CDR3 DNA follows: TGTGCCAGCAGCTTAAGGGAGGGCCACGGCGAGCAGTACTTC. Protein: CASSLREGHGEQYF.